This T cell receptor (beta chain) was found in a study of beta chain features in type 1 diabetes. Across the whole study: All of the samples together had roughly 110 million sorted cells examined.

Investigators reverse transcribed all isolated RNA, so they sequenced expressed TCRB transcripts. For naive, central memory and regulatory T cell samples, reads averaged roughly 3.7 million. Using immunoSEQ multiplex PCR, the repertoire was profiled, and TCRdb retains in-frame clones only, with some absent. The sample includes 250,000 or so clones, about 26% of them seen just once. V gave up 0 bases and J gave up 0 bases; unmatched junction bases: 4. This CDR3 is built from 17 residues. Per germline, CDR1 SEHNR and CDR2 FQNEAQ (reference sequence). Study-level points and caveats: Researchers cautioned that cDNA sequencing could over-represent cells with high TCR expression.

About this clone itself: Its matching antigen is unknown.

Sequencing was carried out using central memory CD4+ T cells from blood. This receptor was taken from a man aged 25 to 40 in good health. This chain joins TRBV7-9 and TRBJ2-4; TRBD2 agrees at 8 bases. Here the CDR3 DNA reads TGTGCCAGCAGCTTAGCGACCGGGAGGGTAGCCAAAAACATTCAGTACTTC. This encodes CASSLATGRVAKNIQYF.